These 30 T cell receptor beta chains were all obtained from the same sample, sequenced in a study of OX40 agonist ivuxolimab in advanced cancers. The method was immunoSEQ multiplex PCR; TCRdb's version includes in-frame clones alone and lacks a portion of them. The sample includes tens of thousands of clones, roughly 94% of them seen just once. This specimen was CD4+ or CD8+ T cells sorted from blood, taken in a trial of the OX40 agonist ivuxolimab. All receptors derive from an adult with an advanced solid tumor such as melanoma, head and neck, liver or kidney cancer.

This clone was picked up one time. The J gene is TRBJ1-1, the V gene TRBV28; D is perhaps TRBD1 (6 bases). Trimming removed 2 bases from V and 5 bases from J, with 12 bases in between. From germline, CDR1 is MDHEN and CDR2 SYDVKM. The CDR3 has 14 amino acids. The CDR3 protein is CASSLNGQGTEAFF. In DNA form, the CDR3 reads TGTGCCAGCAGTTTAAACGGTCAGGGGACTGAAGCTTTCTTT.

The genes are TRBV19 and TRBJ1-4; D is possibly TRBD1 (6 bases). The CDR3 contains 14 residues. CDR1 and CDR2 from the germline V gene are LNHDA and SQIVND (reference sequence). The V and J ends lost 2 bases and 16 bases respectively, with 20 bases between them. This CDR3 reads CASSIQGRPNPSFF. CDR3 nucleotide sequence: TGTGCCAGTAGTATACAGGGGCGACCGAACCCCTCGTTTTTT.

The V and J genes are TRBV6-6 and TRBJ2-1; TRBD2 is a possible D gene (6 bases). The CDR3 is 15 residues long. Looked up from germline, CDR1 is MNHNY and CDR2 is SVGAGI (reference sequence). Trimming took off 6 bases at V and 2 bases at J, with 14 bases between the two ends. For the CDR3, the DNA is TGTGCCAGCAGGCTGGGGGGTAGGCCCTACAATGAGCAGTTCTTC. Translating it yields CASRLGGRPYNEQFF.

The chain employs TRBV29-1 and TRBJ2-4; 7 nucleotides match TRBD1. J was trimmed by 3 bases and V by 7 bases; bases with no gene match: 6. The CDR3 totals 13 residues. Looked up from germline, CDR1 is SQVTM and CDR2 is ANQGSEA. The CDR3 nucleotides are TGCAGCGCCTCGACAGGGAACAAAAACATTCAGTACTTC. As protein: CSASTGNKNIQYF.

CDR3 sequence reads: CASSQGAGSAKNIQYF. As DNA, the CDR3 is TGCGCCAGCAGCCAAGGGGCAGGGTCGGCCAAAAACATTCAGTACTTC. The genes are TRBV4-3 and TRBJ2-4; D is perhaps TRBD1 (5 bases). Germline V gene sequence: CDR1 LGHNA, CDR2 YSLEER. The V gene lost 1 base and the J gene lost 1 base, with 11 bases spanning the gap. There are 16 residues in the CDR3.

This clone was seen just once. Here the CDR3 reads CASSLGGVDEQYF. The CDR3 nucleotides read TGTGCCAGCAGCTTGGGGGGGGTGGACGAGCAGTACTTC. The V gene is TRBV11-3, the J gene TRBJ2-7, with 7 bases matching TRBD2. The CDR3 length is 13 residues. With 3 bases clipped from V and 5 bases from J, the junction kept 4 bases outside the gene matches. Germline lookup yields CDR1 SGHNT and CDR2 YENEEA.

The J gene is TRBJ1-5, the V gene TRBV28, with D maybe TRBD1 (5 bases). The CDR3 runs 13 residues. Germline V gives CDR1 MDHEN, CDR2 SYDVKM. V was shortened by 8 bases and J by 7 bases, with 15 bases between the two germline ends. DNA for the CDR3: TGTGCCAGCGATCGGAGGGGAGCCCAGCCCCAGCATTTT. This gives the protein CASDRRGAQPQHF.

In this sample, this clone turned up once. This chain connects TRBV28 to TRBJ1-2; the match to TRBD1 covers 9 bases. The CDR3 is 15 amino acids. Germline CDR1 MDHEN, CDR2 SYDVKM. V lost 6 bases, J lost 4 bases, and 9 bases stayed unmatched. CDR3 residues: CASRFGTGRVYGYTF. The CDR3 DNA is TGTGCCAGCAGATTCGGGACAGGGAGAGTCTATGGCTACACCTTC.

The V call is TRBV19, the J call TRBJ1-1; D may be TRBD1 (6 bases). The V end was cut by 1 base, the J end by 5 bases, with 20 bases between. In germline, CDR1 is LNHDA, CDR2 SQIVND (reference sequence). There are 17 residues in the CDR3. The CDR3 spells CASSIGGNRELSTEAFF. The CDR3 DNA reads TGTGCCAGTAGTATAGGAGGCAACAGGGAATTGAGTACTGAAGCTTTCTTT.

This chain links TRBV5-5 with TRBJ2-3; the match to TRBD2 covers 8 bases. From germline, CDR1 is SGHKS and CDR2 YYEKEE (reference sequence). The CDR3 extends over 19 amino acids. Germline trimming cut 3 bases from V and 5 bases from J; bases unmatched to any gene: 20. The CDR3 bases are TGTGCCAGCAGCTCCAGAAACCCAATAGCGGGGACGAGGGTAGATACGCAGTATTTT. Residues: CASSSRNPIAGTRVDTQYF. The complete variable domain, with remaining parts taken from reference TRBV5-5 and TRBJ2-3, reads DAGVTQSPTHLIKTRGQQVTLRCSPISGHKSVSWYQQVLGQGPQFIFQYYEKEERGRGNFPDRFSARQFPNYSSELNVNALLLGDSALYLCASSSRNPIAGTRVDTQYFGPGTRLTVL.

The chain links TRBV5-6 to TRBJ2-7, with TRBD1 matching 10 bases. The trim removed 4 bases at V and 4 bases at J, leaving 5 bases unmatched. CDR3 length equals 14 residues. CDR1 and CDR2 (germline): SGHDT, YYEEEE. CDR3 DNA: TGTGCCAGCAGCACCGGGACAGGGGTGTACGAGCAGTACTTC. This codes for CASSTGTGVYEQYF.

J is TRBJ1-1 and V is TRBV7-9, with D unresolved. CDR3 length: 15 amino acids. Looked up from germline, CDR1 is SEHNR and CDR2 is FQNEAQ (reference sequence). V was shortened by 5 bases and J by 1 base, with 14 bases between the two germline ends. CDR3 coding DNA: TGTGCCAGCAGCAAATCCCCGGATTCGAACACTGAAGCTTTCTTT. As protein: CASSKSPDSNTEAFF.

This clone has a single count. This chain connects TRBV7-9 to TRBJ2-5; D not resolved. V lost 5 bases and J 7 bases, leaving 11 bases between the germline ends. The germline gives CDR1 SEHNR, CDR2 FQNEAQ (reference sequence). The CDR3 covers 12 residues. The CDR3 DNA follows: TGTGCCAGCAGCCCCGAGGCAGCGACCCAGTACTTC. Residues: CASSPEAATQYF. The variable domain in full, completed from reference TRBV7-9 and TRBJ2-5, reads DTGVSQNPRHKITKRGQNVTFRCDPISEHNRLYWYRQTLGQGPEFLTYFQNEAQLEKSRLLSDRFSAERPKGSFSTLEIQRTEQGDSAMYLCASSPEAATQYFGPGTRLLVL.

The genes are TRBV4-3 and TRBJ2-1; 7 bases align to TRBD2. The trim removed 0 bases at V and 8 bases at J, leaving 7 bases unmatched. Per the germline V gene, CDR1 is LGHNA and CDR2 is YSLEER. CDR3 length equals 15 residues. The CDR3 spells CASSQEGGSLDEQFF. The CDR3 nucleotides read TGCGCCAGCAGCCAAGAGGGAGGGAGTCTGGATGAGCAGTTCTTC.

The J gene is TRBJ2-7, the V gene TRBV25-1; D is possibly TRBD1 (6 bases). From germline, CDR1 is MGHDK and CDR2 SYGVNS. Trimming took off 10 bases at V and 6 bases at J, with 19 bases between the two ends. CDR3 length: 13 amino acids. CDR3 protein: CATSTGVWSEQYF. The CDR3 DNA reads TGTGCCACCTCGACAGGCGTCTGGAGCGAGCAGTACTTC.

This chain joins TRBV6-6 and TRBJ2-1; 11 bases align to TRBD2. V lost 5 bases to trimming and J lost 4 bases; unmatched junction nucleotides: 4. The CDR3 is 15 residues long. The germline CDR1 and CDR2 sequences are MNHNY and SVGAGI (reference sequence). The CDR3 region has the DNA TGTGCCAGCAGTACCTTAGCGGGAGGGTACAATGAGCAGTTCTTC. It is translated as CASSTLAGGYNEQFF.

The rearrangement joins TRBV4-1 to TRBJ1-1; D is ambiguous. CDR1 is MGHRA, CDR2 YSYEKL, per germline. V was clipped by 4 bases and J by 4 bases, with 10 bases between them. This CDR3 contains 13 residues. Written as DNA, the CDR3 is TGCGCCAGCAGCCTCTCAGGTTCCACTGAAGCTTTCTTT. Protein product: CASSLSGSTEAFF.

The chain joins TRBV29-1 to TRBJ2-1; the D call may be TRBD1 or TRBD2 (5 bases each). Germline lookup yields CDR1 SQVTM and CDR2 ANQGSEA. The CDR3 runs to 14 residues. V was cut by 4 bases and J by 6 bases, with 16 bases left in between. This CDR3 is CSVAGTREGNEQFF. For the CDR3, the DNA is TGCAGCGTTGCAGGGACCCGAGAAGGCAATGAGCAGTTCTTC.

This clone appeared a single time. This chain links TRBV9 with TRBJ2-7; 9 bases are shared with TRBD2. Trimming cost V 0 bases and J 1 base; bases outside gene matches: 2. Germline V gene lookup returns CDR1 SGDLS and CDR2 YYNGEE. The CDR3 sequence is 15 residues long. The CDR3 here is CASSVGAGGSYEQYF. The CDR3 DNA is TGTGCCAGCAGCGTAGGTGCGGGAGGGTCCTACGAGCAGTACTTC.

The chain recombines TRBV5-6 with TRBJ2-7; 9 nucleotides agree with TRBD2. Germline trimming cut 3 bases from V and 5 bases from J; bases unmatched to any gene: 12. CDR3 size: 16 residues. The germline CDR1 and CDR2 sequences are SGHDT and YYEEEE. As DNA, the CDR3 is TGTGCCAGCAGCTCCGAAATAGCGGGAGTCTGGAACGAGCAGTACTTC. Protein sequence: CASSSEIAGVWNEQYF. The variable domain in full, completed from reference TRBV5-6 and TRBJ2-7, reads DAGVTQSPTHLIKTRGQQVTLRCSPKSGHDTVSWYQQALGQGPQFIFQYYEEEERQRGNFPDRFSGHQFPNYSSELNVNALLLGDSALYLCASSSEIAGVWNEQYFGPGTRLTVT.

V usage is TRBV7-2 and J usage is TRBJ2-7; D possibly corresponds to TRBD1 (6 bases). V was cut by 0 bases and J by 5 bases, with 17 bases left in between. Germline CDR1 is SGHTA and CDR2 is FQGNSA. The CDR3 runs 16 residues. This CDR3 is CASSLAGAPVTHEQYF. The CDR3 nucleotides are TGTGCCAGCAGCTTAGCGGGGGCACCCGTTACCCACGAGCAGTACTTC.

V usage is TRBV2 and J usage is TRBJ2-5; perhaps TRBD2 as D (5 bases). The CDR3 loop spans 15 amino acids. Germline CDR1 is SNHLY and CDR2 is FYNNEI. Trimming pared 6 bases from V and 4 bases from J, leaving 18 bases between. CDR3 DNA: TGTGCCAGCAGGCTTAGCGCCGATATACGAGAGACCCAGTACTTC. Its translation is CASRLSADIRETQYF.

The V and J genes are TRBV7-9 and TRBJ2-7, with 9 bases that match TRBD1. The V gene end was trimmed by 5 bases and the J gene end by 4 bases; junction bases not matched to a gene: 3. There are 13 residues in the CDR3. The germline CDR1 and CDR2 sequences are SEHNR and FQNEAQ (reference sequence). The CDR3 nucleotides are TGTGCCAGCAGCCCCGGGACAGGGTACGAGCAGTACTTC. The encoded protein is CASSPGTGYEQYF.

The V and J genes are TRBV9 and TRBJ1-1, with 8 positions matching TRBD1. The CDR3 contains 15 residues. Germline V gene sequence: CDR1 SGDLS, CDR2 YYNGEE. With 3 bases clipped from V and 0 bases from J, the junction kept 4 bases outside the gene matches. The CDR3 nucleotides read TGTGCCAGCAGCGACCGGACAGGGATGAACACTGAAGCTTTCTTT. This codes for CASSDRTGMNTEAFF.

J is TRBJ1-2 and V is TRBV7-6, with 10 bases aligning to TRBD1. Germline assignment: CDR1 SGHVS and CDR2 FNYEAQ. The trim removed 5 bases at V and 7 bases at J, leaving 10 bases unmatched. The CDR3 runs 15 residues. The CDR3: CASSPRQGAWGGYTF. The CDR3 coding sequence is TGTGCCAGCAGCCCTAGACAGGGGGCTTGGGGTGGCTACACCTTC.

V is TRBV7-9 and J is TRBJ2-7; tentatively, D is TRBD1 or TRBD2 (6 bases each). This CDR3 has 13 residues. V lost 5 bases, J lost 3 bases, and 11 bases lay in between. Germline V gene data show CDR1 as SEHNR and CDR2 as FQNEAQ (reference sequence). This CDR3 reads CASSSGGLYEQYF. CDR3 bases: TGTGCCAGCAGCAGTGGGGGGCTCTACGAGCAGTACTTC.

The rearrangement joins TRBV4-1 to TRBJ2-7; 7 positions agree with TRBD1. The CDR3 runs to 18 residues. Germline CDR1 is MGHRA and CDR2 is YSYEKL. The ends lost 0 bases at V and 5 bases at J; junction bases unmatched: 16. The CDR3 DNA reads TGCGCCAGCAGCCAAGATATCATCGGGACAGAGGTATCCCACGAGCAGTACTTC. Residues: CASSQDIIGTEVSHEQYF.

The rearrangement links TRBV11-2 to TRBJ2-3, with D possibly being TRBD2 (5 bases). Germline loops: CDR1 SGHAT, CDR2 FQNNGV. V gave up 6 bases and J gave up 7 bases, with 29 bases separating them. This CDR3 has 18 amino acids. The CDR3 DNA reads as TGTGCCAGCAGGCCGATTGGGGTTGACTCCGCGGGCCAAAATACGCAGTATTTT. Amino acids: CASRPIGVDSAGQNTQYF. The whole variable domain, remainder taken from reference TRBV11-2 and TRBJ2-3, is EAGVAQSPRYKIIEKRQSVAFWCNPISGHATLYWYQQILGQGPKLLIQFQNNGVVDDSQLPKDRFSAERLKGVDSTLKIQPAKLEDSAVYLCASRPIGVDSAGQNTQYFGPGTRLTVL.

The rearrangement links TRBV7-9 to TRBJ2-7; D might be TRBD1 or TRBD2, each matching 6 bases. There are 15 residues in the CDR3. Trimming shortened V by 6 bases and J by 3 bases, and 18 bases separated the two germline ends. Germline CDR1 and CDR2: SEHNR and FQNEAQ (reference sequence). The CDR3 spells CASSRLVGGHYEQYF. CDR3 DNA sequence: TGTGCCAGCAGTCGACTAGTAGGGGGACACTACGAGCAGTACTTC.

The rearrangement uses TRBV5-5 and TRBJ1-5; no reliable D call. Trimming took 2 bases from V and 3 from J, leaving 6 bases between them. The germline CDR1 and CDR2 sequences are SGHKS and YYEKEE (reference sequence). CDR3 length equals 13 residues. CDR3 DNA: TGTGCCAGCAGCTTTACAGACAATCAGCCCCAGCATTTT. It yields the protein CASSFTDNQPQHF.